The 14 T cell receptor beta chains below all came from one sample that was sequenced in a study of T cells in Graves' hyperthyroidism and ophthalmopathy. Amplification targeted TCR beta CDR3 regions from RNA transcripts. HTBI primers were used for first-round RT-PCR of the TCR CDR3. From the multiplex PCR reads, TCRdb called clonotypes with MiXCR, one entry per CDR3 protein. Of about 480,000 distinct CDR3 sequences in the sample, around 22% were seen once. Sequencing was done on a sample of blood. All receptors derive from a woman aged 25 to 39 with Graves' ophthalmopathy.

This clonotype was seen repeatedly, ten times or more. This rearrangement joins TRBV6-2 or TRBV6-3 to TRBJ2-7; D unresolved. Germline CDR1 reads MNHEY; CDR2 reads SVGEGT. Trimming cost V 0 bases and J 0 bases, with 6 bases left between them. CDR3 length: 14 amino acids. The CDR3 loop is CASSYSAYSYEQYF. The CDR3 coding sequence is TGTGCCAGCAGTTACTCAGCGTACTCCTACGAGCAGTACTTC.

This clonotype was observed many times. J is TRBJ2-5 and V is TRBV7-2; D remains ambiguous. V lost 2 bases, J lost 1 base, and 8 bases lay in between. CDR3 length: 14 amino acids. Germline lookup yields CDR1 SGHTA and CDR2 FQGNSA. The CDR3 loop reads CASSLWVSQETQYF. For the CDR3, the DNA is TGTGCCAGCAGCTTATGGGTTAGCCAAGAGACCCAGTACTTC. The whole variable domain, remainder taken from reference TRBV7-2 and TRBJ2-5, is GAGVSQSPSNKVTEKGKDVELRCDPISGHTALYWYRQSLGQGLEFLIYFQGNSAPDKSGLPSDRFSAERTGGSVSTLTIQRTQQEDSAVYLCASSLWVSQETQYFGPGTRLLVL.

This clonotype was seen at least ten times. J is TRBJ2-7 and V is TRBV20-1; 7 bases fit TRBD2. V dropped 1 base and J dropped 2; count of bases not matched to a gene: 5. The CDR3 totals 14 residues. The V gene's germline CDR1 is DFQATT and CDR2 SNEGSKA (reference sequence). CDR3 bases: TGCAGTGCTAGAGCGTGGGGGGGGACCTACGAGCAGTACTTC. It specifies CSARAWGGTYEQYF.

The chain couples TRBV5-5 to TRBJ1-5; D is ambiguous. The germline V gene encodes CDR1 SGHKS and CDR2 YYEKEE (reference sequence). With 0 bases removed from V and 6 bases from J, the gap between germline ends came to 10 bases. The CDR3 is 14 amino acids. The DNA for the CDR3 is TGTGCCAGCAGCTTGGTCGGTTTTCCTCAGCCCCAGCATTTT. It codes for CASSLVGFPQPQHF.

In this sample, this clonotype turned up many times. V is TRBV28 and J is TRBJ2-5; D unclear. V was trimmed by 8 bases and J by 1 base, leaving 17 bases between them. CDR1 and CDR2 (germline): MDHEN, SYDVKM. The CDR3 is made up of 15 amino acids. The CDR3, as DNA: TGTGCCAGCGGCGCAAGAAGGGCCTTCCAAGAGACCCAGTACTTC. Its protein product is CASGARRAFQETQYF. Full variable domain (missing parts from reference TRBV28 and TRBJ2-5): DVKVTQSSRYLVKRTGEKVFLECVQDMDHENMFWYRQDPGLGLRLIYFSYDVKMKEKGDIPEGYSVSREKKERFSLILESASTNQTSMYLCASGARRAFQETQYFGPGTRLLVL.

This clonotype was seen at least ten times. The rearrangement joins TRBV4-1 to TRBJ1-3, with no clear D. V was clipped by 8 bases and J by 0 bases, with 14 bases between them. The CDR3 length is 15 residues. Germline CDR1 and CDR2: MGHRA and YSYEKL. The CDR3 loop reads CASSGSLNSGNTIYF. For the CDR3, the DNA is TGCGCCAGCTCGGGCAGCTTAAACTCTGGAAACACCATATATTTT.

Concerning this clonotype: The junction does not match germline at one end; this may be a read error. The V and J genes are TRBV11-2 and TRBJ1-2; TRBD1 matches 9 bases. CDR3 length: 15 residues. Per the germline V gene, CDR1 is SGHAT and CDR2 is FQNNGV. In DNA form, the CDR3 reads TGTGCCAGCAGCTTAGTTGAGGGACAGGGCCATGGCTACGCCTTC. It codes for CASSLVEGQGHGYAF.

This clonotype was counted ten times or more. The chain is built from TRBV6-2 or TRBV6-3 and TRBJ2-6; tentative D call: TRBD1 (6 bases). Trimming removed 2 bases at V and 0 bases at J, with 14 bases between. CDR1 MNHEY and CDR2 SVGEGT come from the germline V gene. The CDR3 sequence is 18 residues long. The CDR3 sequence: CASSYRPTGFSGANVLTF. Here the CDR3 DNA reads TGTGCCAGCAGTTACCGCCCGACAGGTTTCTCTGGGGCCAACGTCCTGACTTTC.

The table lists this clonotype with many counts. The chain employs TRBV6-1 and TRBJ1-5; no firm D call. V dropped 6 bases and J dropped 4 bases, with 10 bases sitting between them. This CDR3 spans 13 amino acids. The germline V gene encodes CDR1 MNHNS and CDR2 SASEGT. The CDR3 bases are TGTGCCAGCAGACTGGACGGGAATCAGCCCCAGCATTTT. It specifies CASRLDGNQPQHF.

This clonotype came up many times. This rearrangement joins TRBV29-1 to TRBJ2-2, with D uncertain. This CDR3 is 13 amino acids long. CDR1 is SQVTM, CDR2 ANQGSEA, per germline. V was trimmed by 1 base and J by 5 bases, leaving 8 bases between them. CDR3 loop: CSVEVAATGELFF. The CDR3 bases are TGCAGCGTTGAAGTTGCCGCTACCGGGGAGCTGTTTTTT.

The chain has TRBV6-1 and TRBJ1-2; 12 bases are a match to TRBD1. This CDR3 has 15 residues. V dropped 5 bases and J dropped 8; count of bases not matched to a gene: 9. Germline values: CDR1 MNHNS, CDR2 SASEGT. DNA of the CDR3: TGTGCCAGCAGTAAATCGGGACAGGGGGCGATGGGCTACACCTTC. It yields the protein CASSKSGQGAMGYTF.

In the case of this clonotype: A much more abundant neighbour one base away suggests this may be a read error. The chain links TRBV7-3 to TRBJ2-5, with D tentatively TRBD1 (6 bases). There are 14 residues in the CDR3. The germline gives CDR1 SGHTA, CDR2 FQGTGA. The CDR3 coding sequence is TGTGCCAGCAGCCTGGGGGACACCCGAGAGACCCGGTACTTC. Translation: CASSLGDTRETRYF.

This clonotype was seen ten or more times. The rearrangement joins TRBV6-2 or TRBV6-3 to TRBJ2-7; D might be TRBD1 or TRBD2, each matching 5 bases. The germline V and J ends were trimmed by 5 bases and 0 bases, with 11 bases remaining between them. From germline, CDR1 is MNHEY and CDR2 SVGEGT. There are 14 residues in the CDR3. CDR3 nucleotide sequence: TGTGCCAGCAGTCGGGACCACAGCTCCTACGAGCAGTACTTC. This translates into CASSRDHSSYEQYF.

This clonotype was observed many times. This chain connects TRBV24-1 to TRBJ2-4, with TRBD1 identical over 8 bases. Germline CDR1 is KGHDR and CDR2 is SFDVKD. Trimming removed 4 bases from V and 7 bases from J; junction bases left unmatched: 8. The CDR3 covers 15 residues. CDR3 in amino acids: CATSEPTGAGNIQYF. CDR3 in DNA: TGTGCCACCAGTGAACCGACAGGGGCTGGGAACATTCAGTACTTC.